This T cell receptor (beta chain) was identified in a study of T-cell reconstitution after alpha-beta-depleted transplantation in children. Turning to this clonotype: One end of the junction fails to match germline, which may point to a read error.

Germline V gene sequence: CDR1 MNHNS, CDR2 SASEGT. This CDR3 comprises 16 residues. The TCRbeta library incorporated unique molecular identifiers. Using its own MiXCR run on the PCR reads, TCRdb lists one record per CDR3 protein. The sample records approximately 520,000 distinct CDR3 sequences, about 30% being singletons. The source of this sequence is a human donor who donated a stem cell graft to a child with aplastic anemia. Sequenced here: PBMCs from the stem cell graft donor, sampled from the stem cell graft. V gene TRBV6-1 combines with J gene TRBJ2-5; TRBD2 agrees at 12 bases. The CDR3 is CDSSELAGGPVETQYF. The CDR3 nucleotides are TGTGACAGCAGTGAGCTAGCGGGAGGGCCAGTGGAGACCCAGTACTTC.